These T cell receptor beta chains were read from a single sample in a study of T cells in Graves' hyperthyroidism and ophthalmopathy. MiXCR was run by TCRdb on the multiplex PCR reads, yielding one entry per CDR3 protein. Of roughly 570,000 distinct CDR3 sequences in the sample, about 43% were seen once. Specimen: peripheral blood or thyroid tissue (not recorded which). All receptors derive from a woman aged 18-29 years with Graves' hyperthyroidism. The CDR3 runs from the conserved cysteine through the conserved F or W. The D gene is left open where the match is weak. Size tells how often a clone was seen (once, few, many) or the class of an expanded clone, and some rows leave it out.

abundance,v_gene,j_gene,d_gene,CDR3nt,CDR3aa
NA,TRBV7-9,TRBJ2-3,NA,TGTGCCAGCAGCTTAATAGCCAGGGTGGTGACAGATACGCAGTATTTT,CASSLIARVVTDTQYF
NA,TRBV29-1,TRBJ1-1,TRBD1,TGCAGCGTTGTAGGGAGACAGGGAACTGAAGCTTTCTTT,CSVVGRQGTEAFF
many,TRBV20-1,TRBJ2-5,TRBD1,TGCAGTCGTAGGGGGACAGGGGCGGGCGAGACCCAGTACTTC,CSRRGTGAGETQYF
many,TRBV4-1,TRBJ2-7,NA,TGCGCCAGCAGCCAAGTGGGACGGGACTTCTACGAGCAGTACTTC,CASSQVGRDFYEQYF
few,TRBV12-3/TRBV12-4,TRBJ2-7,NA,TGTGCCAGCAGGCTTCAGGTATCTAGCGAGCAGTACTTC,CASRLQVSSEQYF
NA,TRBV15,TRBJ1-5,NA,TGTGCCACCAGCAGAGATGACACAGTCTACGAGCAGCCCCAGCATTTT,CATSRDDTVYEQPQHF
many,TRBV4-1,TRBJ2-7,TRBD2,TGCGCCAGCAGCCAAGATCAAGCGGCCAGCGGGATAAGGAACGAGCAGTACTTC,CASSQDQAASGIRNEQYF
few,TRBV5-6,TRBJ1-5,TRBD1,TGTGCCAGCAGCTCCGGACAGGGGGCGCGGGAATTTCAGCCCCAGCATTTT,CASSSGQGAREFQPQHF
once,TRBV29-1,TRBJ1-2,NA,TGCAGCTTAGAGGGAGACTACACCTTC,CSLEGDYTF
many,TRBV19,TRBJ1-5,NA,TGTGCCAGTAGTATGTTTGGGACACTAAGCAATCAGCCCCAGCATTTT,CASSMFGTLSNQPQHF
NA,TRBV7-2,TRBJ1-2,NA,TGTGCCAGCAGCTTGAGCTCGGGGGTCTATGGCTACACCTTC,CASSLSSGVYGYTF
many,TRBV7-3,TRBJ2-2,NA,TGTGCCAGCAGCCCAAGGGTAGCCAGGAACACCGGGGAGCTGTTTTTT,CASSPRVARNTGELFF
many,TRBV20-1,TRBJ2-2,NA,TGCAGTGCTGCGCGGACAGCGGGGACCGGGGAGCTGTTTTTT,CSAARTAGTGELFF
few,TRBV24-1,TRBJ2-1,NA,TGTGCCACCAGTGATGGAGCGGAGACATACAATGAGCAGTTCTTC,CATSDGAETYNEQFF
once,TRBV2,TRBJ1-3,NA,TGTGCCAGCAGTGATACTAGCGGATACACCATATATTTT,CASSDTSGYTIYF
NA,TRBV7-2,TRBJ1-5,TRBD1,TGTGCCAGCAGCCCTAGCGGGACAGAAGCTTCTCAGCCCCAGCATTTT,CASSPSGTEASQPQHF
many,TRBV20-1,TRBJ1-5,TRBD1,TGCAGTGCTCATACAGGGGAAAGACAGCCCCAGCATTTT,CSAHTGERQPQHF
NA,TRBV7-9,TRBJ2-1,NA,TGTGCCAGCAGCTTAGCCGGGTCTGGGGGGGAGCAGTTCTTC,CASSLAGSGGEQFF
few,TRBV29-1,TRBJ2-2,NA,TGCAGCGTTGATGGGACAGGGGAGCTGTTTTTT,CSVDGTGELFF
many,TRBV20-1,TRBJ1-4,TRBD1,TGCAGTGCTGACCCGGGACAGAAAGAAAAACTGTTTTTT,CSADPGQKEKLFF
many,TRBV12-3/TRBV12-4,TRBJ1-2,NA,TGTGCCAGCAGTTTAGCGCTCGGGTATGGCTACACCTTC,CASSLALGYGYTF
NA,TRBV6-4,TRBJ2-1,NA,TGTGCCATCGGGGGCCTTAGCTCCTACAATGAGCAGTTCTTC,CAIGGLSSYNEQFF
NA,TRBV12-3/TRBV12-4,TRBJ1-1,TRBD1,TGTGCCAGCACCCTTCCGGGACAGGGGTTCACTGAAGCTTTCTTT,CASTLPGQGFTEAFF
NA,TRBV5-1,TRBJ2-7,NA,TGCGCCAGCAGCTTGTTTGGCGACATATACGAGCAGTACTTC,CASSLFGDIYEQYF
many,TRBV18,TRBJ1-2,TRBD1,TGTGCCAGCTCACAGGGACAGGACTATGGCTACACCTTC,CASSQGQDYGYTF
NA,TRBV20-1,TRBJ2-7,NA,TGCAGTGCTAGGGGGGCAGGGATCCTTGACGAGCAGTACTTC,CSARGAGILDEQYF
NA,TRBV6-1,TRBJ2-3,TRBD2,TGTGCCAGCTCAGCATGGGTGGGAGGGCCCGGAGATACGCAGTATTTT,CASSAWVGGPGDTQYF
NA,TRBV10-3,TRBJ1-4,TRBD1,TGTGCCATCAGTGGGACAGGGGGCGATGAAAAACTGTTTTTT,CAISGTGGDEKLFF
NA,TRBV7-9,TRBJ2-7,NA,TGTGCCAGCAGCTTAGACGGGAAGGACAGCCTACACTACGAGCAGTACTTC,CASSLDGKDSLHYEQYF
many,TRBV7-6,TRBJ2-7,NA,TGTGCCAGCAGCAACCAGGGGCTCTCCTACGAGCAGTACTTC,CASSNQGLSYEQYF
once,TRBV9,TRBJ2-2,TRBD2,TGTGCCAGCAGCGTAGTTGAGCTAGCGGGAGTGCGAACCGGGGAGCTGTTTTTT,CASSVVELAGVRTGELFF
many,TRBV28,TRBJ2-7,TRBD2,TGTGCCAGCGGTGAAGCCGGGACTAGCGCCTCCTACGAGCAGTACTTC,CASGEAGTSASYEQYF
NA,TRBV2,TRBJ1-1,NA,TGTGCCAGCAGCGATTACCCAGGGACTGAAGCTTTCTTT,CASSDYPGTEAFF
NA,TRBV12-3/TRBV12-4,TRBJ2-2,TRBD1,TGTGCCAGCCAGGACAGGGACACCGGGGAGCTGTTTTTT,CASQDRDTGELFF
many,TRBV6-2/TRBV6-3,TRBJ1-1,NA,TGTGCCAGCAGTTACTGGGGATCACCGGCAACTGAAGCTTTCTTT,CASSYWGSPATEAFF
NA,TRBV7-9,TRBJ1-2,TRBD1,TGTGCCAGCAGCTTTCGGGGACAGGGGGCGTCCTATGGCTACACCTTC,CASSFRGQGASYGYTF
NA,TRBV7-9,TRBJ2-7,NA,TGTGCCAGCAGCGCAATTGGTGGGATCACGACCTACGAGCAGTACTTC,CASSAIGGITTYEQYF
many,TRBV20-1,TRBJ1-5,NA,TGCAGTGCTAGACCGACAGAGCTCTATAGCAATCAGCCCCAGCATTTT,CSARPTELYSNQPQHF
NA,TRBV9,TRBJ2-3,NA,TGTGCCAGCAGCCCGAGGGAGGCAGATACGCAGTATTTT,CASSPREADTQYF
many,TRBV5-4,TRBJ2-7,TRBD1,TGTGCCAGCAGTTACGGACAGGGTGATCGCGAGCAGTACTTC,CASSYGQGDREQYF
few,TRBV6-5,TRBJ2-7,NA,TGTGCCAGCAGTTACTCGATTGTGAACTACGAGCAGTACTTC,CASSYSIVNYEQYF
once,TRBV29-1,TRBJ1-1,NA,TGCAGCGTAGCGGGCGGCGGACAGAACCGACGTTTCGCTTTCTTT,CSVAGGGQNRRFAFF
many,TRBV6-5,TRBJ2-6,NA,TGTGCCAGCACCGACGGCGGCTTCTCTGGGGCCAACGTCCTGACTTTC,CASTDGGFSGANVLTF
NA,TRBV29-1,TRBJ1-1,TRBD1,TGCAGCAATGCTTCCGGACAGGGGGCTTTGTTT,CSNASGQGALF
few,TRBV9,TRBJ2-7,NA,TGTGCCAGCAGCGCCCGAGTTAGGGGCGAGCAGTACTTC,CASSARVRGEQYF
many,TRBV7-2,TRBJ1-4,NA,TGTGCCAGCAGCCCGGCCAGAGGCCGAGAAAAACTGTTTTTT,CASSPARGREKLFF
NA,TRBV10-3,TRBJ1-2,NA,TGTGCCATCAGCCGTGAGTCGCCTTGGGCATTGAACTATGGCTACACCTTC,CAISRESPWALNYGYTF
NA,TRBV20-1,TRBJ1-4,TRBD1,TGCAGTGCTAGAGGGGACAGGGGGGCCGAAAGGAAACTGTTTTTT,CSARGDRGAERKLFF
NA,TRBV2,TRBJ2-1,TRBD2,TGTGCCATTAGTAGCGGGAGCCCCTACAATGAGCAGTTCTTC,CAISSGSPYNEQFF
NA,TRBV12-3/TRBV12-4,TRBJ2-2,TRBD1,TGTGCCAGCAGTCGCCGGGACAGGCACACCGGGGAGCTGTTTTTT,CASSRRDRHTGELFF
many,TRBV9,TRBJ1-4,NA,TGTGCCAGCAGCGTAGGGGGCGCTAATGAAAAACTGTTTTTT,CASSVGGANEKLFF
NA,TRBV7-9,TRBJ2-5,TRBD2,TGTGCCAGCAGCTTACTACTAGCGGGGATGTACCAAGAGACCCAGTACTTC,CASSLLLAGMYQETQYF
NA,TRBV20-1,TRBJ2-7,TRBD2,TGCAGTGCTGTGCGGGCTAGCGGCACCTACGAGCAGTACTTC,CSAVRASGTYEQYF
NA,TRBV7-9,TRBJ1-4,TRBD1,TGTGCCAGCAGTCCTCCCGGGACAGCTAATGAAAAACTGTTTTTT,CASSPPGTANEKLFF